This T cell receptor (beta chain) was sequenced during a study of blood T cells in healthy people across ages. Study-wide findings and caveats: Relative to aged donors, long-lived donors carried more naive CD4+ cells and displayed higher diversity. TCR beta diversity was tightly associated with the proportion of naive T cells.

Then a second PCR, running about 6 to 12 cycles, was carried out with a sample-barcoded 5' primer and a J-beta primer mix. Each cDNA molecule received a tag from a template-switch adaptor that had 12 random nucleotides. TCRdb re-called the 5' RACE reads through MiXCR, storing one row per CDR3 protein. The sample contains about 640,000 distinct CDR3 sequences, around 38% of which appear only once. Total RNA amounts of at least 5 micrograms were extracted per sample. This clonotype was counted a few times. The antigen is unknown. The J segment lost 5 bases and the V segment lost 2 bases, leaving 7 bases of the junction unmatched. This CDR3 has 15 residues. Germline loops: CDR1 MNHEY, CDR2 SVGAGI.

This sequence joins TRBV6-5 and TRBJ2-5; TRBD2 agrees at 8 bases. The TCR originated in an elderly man in good health. The sample comprised blood. Here the CDR3 reads CASSYTGGPWETQYF. CDR3 sequence (DNA): TGTGCCAGCAGTTACACGGGAGGGCCATGGGAGACCCAGTACTTC.